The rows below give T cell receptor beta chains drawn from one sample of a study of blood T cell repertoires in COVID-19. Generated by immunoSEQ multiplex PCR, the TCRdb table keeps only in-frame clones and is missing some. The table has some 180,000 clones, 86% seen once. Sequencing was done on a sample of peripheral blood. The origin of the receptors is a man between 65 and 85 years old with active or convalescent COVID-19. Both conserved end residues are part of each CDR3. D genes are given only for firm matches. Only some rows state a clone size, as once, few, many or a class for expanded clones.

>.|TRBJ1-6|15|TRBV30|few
TGTGCCTGGAGCGCAGGAAGCTCCTATAATTCACCCCTCCACTTT
CAWSAGSSYNSPLHF
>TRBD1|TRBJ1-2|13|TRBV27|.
TGTGCCAGCACTGACAGGGGTGGTGATGGCTACACCTTC
CASTDRGGDGYTF
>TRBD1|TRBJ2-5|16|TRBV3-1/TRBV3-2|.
TGTGCCAGCAGCCAAGAAACAGGGGGTATGTTGGAGACCCAGTACTTC
CASSQETGGMLETQYF
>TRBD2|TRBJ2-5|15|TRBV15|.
TGTGCCACCAGCAGAGCGGGGGAGGGAGGCCAGACCCAGTACTTC
CATSRAGEGGQTQYF
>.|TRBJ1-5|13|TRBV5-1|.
TGCGCCAGCAGCGCCTATAGCAATCAGCCCCAGCATTTT
CASSAYSNQPQHF
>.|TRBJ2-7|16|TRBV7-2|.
TGTGCCAGCAGCTTAGGATCGGGGTCGAGTTCCTACGAGCAGTACTTC
CASSLGSGSSSYEQYF
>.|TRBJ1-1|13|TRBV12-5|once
TGTGCTAGTGGTTTGCCGGGGGACACTGAAGCTTTCTTT
CASGLPGDTEAFF
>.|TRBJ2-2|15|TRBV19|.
TGTGCCAGTAACCACCGGGACTCCTACACCGGGGAGCTGTTTTTT
CASNHRDSYTGELFF
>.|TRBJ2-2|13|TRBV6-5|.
TGTGCCAGCATAGGGGGGGTGACCGGGGAGCTGTTTTTT
CASIGGVTGELFF
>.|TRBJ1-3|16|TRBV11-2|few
TGTGCCAGCAGCCCCAGGGAGGGCTTCTCTGGAAACACCATATATTTT
CASSPREGFSGNTIYF
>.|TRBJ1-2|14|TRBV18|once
TGTGCCAGCTCACCAAATCGTGACACTTATGGCTACACCTTC
CASSPNRDTYGYTF
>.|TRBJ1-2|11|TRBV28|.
TGTGGGACCGGGACTCCTTATGGCTACACCTTC
CGTGTPYGYTF
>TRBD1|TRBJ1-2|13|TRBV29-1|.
TGCAGCGGTGGTGGAGGGGGCAGTTATGGCTACACCTTC
CSGGGGGSYGYTF
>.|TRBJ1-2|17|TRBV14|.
TGTGCCAGCAGCCGCCTTGGAGCCACGAGCCTCTTCTCTGGCTACACCTTC
CASSRLGATSLFSGYTF
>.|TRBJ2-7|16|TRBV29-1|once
TGCAGCGTTTTACAGGGATCCTTTCTATTGACCTACGAGCAGTACTTC
CSVLQGSFLLTYEQYF
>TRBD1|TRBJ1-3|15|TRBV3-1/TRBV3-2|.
TGTGCCAGCAGCCAACTGGACAGGGGAGAAAACACCATATATTTT
CASSQLDRGENTIYF
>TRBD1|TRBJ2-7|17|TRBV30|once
TGTGCCTGGAGTGTGACCATGGGGACAGGGGGATACTACGAGCAGTACTTC
CAWSVTMGTGGYYEQYF
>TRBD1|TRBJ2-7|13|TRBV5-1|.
TGCGCCAGCAGCTTTACAGGGGACTACGAGCAGTACTTC
CASSFTGDYEQYF
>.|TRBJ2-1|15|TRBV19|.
TGTGCCAGTAGCCTCAACAGGGAATACTACAATGAGCAGTTCTTC
CASSLNREYYNEQFF
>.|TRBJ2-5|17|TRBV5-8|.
TGTGCCAGCAGCCTCGACAGGACCCCGGCAGAGGGAGAGACCCAGTACTTC
CASSLDRTPAEGETQYF
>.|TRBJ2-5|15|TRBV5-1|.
TGCGCCAGCGCCCAAGAACCGATGTCGGGGAAGACCCAGTACTTC
CASAQEPMSGKTQYF
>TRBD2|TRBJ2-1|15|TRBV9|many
TGTGCCAGCAGCGTACTTAGCGGGACTTACAATGAGCAGTTCTTC
CASSVLSGTYNEQFF
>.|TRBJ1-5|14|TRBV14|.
TGTGCCACCCCCGACAGTTATAGCAATCAGCCCCAGCATTTT
CATPDSYSNQPQHF
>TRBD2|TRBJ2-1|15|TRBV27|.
TGTGCCAGCAGTTTAGCGGGACTAGTCTACAATGAGCAGTTCTTC
CASSLAGLVYNEQFF
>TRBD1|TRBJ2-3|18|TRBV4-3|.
TGCGCCAGCAGCCAGGACAGGAGGATAGCGAGATACACTCATACGCAGTATTTT
CASSQDRRIARYTHTQYF
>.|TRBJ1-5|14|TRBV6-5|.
TGTGCCAGCAGTCCCGACAGTATCAATCAGCCCCAGCATTTT
CASSPDSINQPQHF
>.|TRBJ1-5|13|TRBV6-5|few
TGTGCCAGCACCCGAGGGGGACGTCAGCCCCAGCATTTT
CASTRGGRQPQHF
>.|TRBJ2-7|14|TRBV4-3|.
TGCGCCAGCAGCCAAAGGTTTCAGGGCTACGAGCAGTACTTC
CASSQRFQGYEQYF
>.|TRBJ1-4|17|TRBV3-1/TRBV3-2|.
TGTGCCAGCAGCCAACCCCTAACATCAGGTGTTAATGAAAAACTGTTTTTT
CASSQPLTSGVNEKLFF
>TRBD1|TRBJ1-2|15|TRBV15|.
TGTGCCACCAGCGACACAGGGGGTGTCGGCTATGGCTACACCTTC
CATSDTGGVGYGYTF
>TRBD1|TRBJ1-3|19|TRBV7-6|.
TGTGCCAGCAGTCAATATAGGCCGGGGAACAGGGGCTCTGGAAACACCATATATTTT
CASSQYRPGNRGSGNTIYF
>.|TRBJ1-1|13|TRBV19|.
TGTGCCAGTAGTGACAGGATGAACACTGAAGCTTTCTTT
CASSDRMNTEAFF
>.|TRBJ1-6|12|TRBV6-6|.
TGTGCCACCCGACCGGGAAGTTCACCCCTCCACTTT
CATRPGSSPLHF
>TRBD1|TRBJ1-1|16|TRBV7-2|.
TGTGCCAGCAGCTCGCGACAGGGGGTCAGAAGGACTGAAGCTTTCTTT
CASSSRQGVRRTEAFF
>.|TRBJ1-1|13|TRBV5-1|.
TGCGCCAGCACGCCGGGGGAGAACACTGAAGCTTTCTTT
CASTPGENTEAFF
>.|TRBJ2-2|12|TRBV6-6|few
TGTGCCAGCAGCCCTGTCTCGGGGGAGCTGTTTTTT
CASSPVSGELFF
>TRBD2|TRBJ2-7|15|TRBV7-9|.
TGTGCCAGCAGCTTAGAAGGACTAGCGTCTTCTGAGCAGTACTTC
CASSLEGLASSEQYF
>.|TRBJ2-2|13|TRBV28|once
TGTGCCAGCAGTCTGGAGGTTCCCGGGGAGCTGTTTTTT
CASSLEVPGELFF
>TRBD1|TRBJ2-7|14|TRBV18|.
TGTGCCAGCTCAGTCCGGGACAGAGGCTACGAGCAGTACTTC
CASSVRDRGYEQYF
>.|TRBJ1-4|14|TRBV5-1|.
TGCGCCAGCAGCTTGGAGGGGTCGAATGAAAAACTGTTTTTT
CASSLEGSNEKLFF
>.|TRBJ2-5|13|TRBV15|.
TGTGCCACCAGCAGGGACTTAGGAGAGACCCAGTACTTC
CATSRDLGETQYF